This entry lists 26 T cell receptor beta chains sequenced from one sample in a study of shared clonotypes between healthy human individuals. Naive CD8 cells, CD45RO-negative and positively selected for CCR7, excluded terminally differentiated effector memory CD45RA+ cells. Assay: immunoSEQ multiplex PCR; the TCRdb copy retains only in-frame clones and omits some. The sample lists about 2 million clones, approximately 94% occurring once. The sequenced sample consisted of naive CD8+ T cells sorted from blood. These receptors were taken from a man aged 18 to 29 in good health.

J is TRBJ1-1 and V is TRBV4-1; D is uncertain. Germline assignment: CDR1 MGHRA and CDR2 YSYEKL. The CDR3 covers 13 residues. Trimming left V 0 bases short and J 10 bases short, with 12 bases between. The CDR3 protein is CASSQDVTDLAFF. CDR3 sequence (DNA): TGCGCCAGCAGCCAAGATGTGACGGATTTAGCTTTCTTT.

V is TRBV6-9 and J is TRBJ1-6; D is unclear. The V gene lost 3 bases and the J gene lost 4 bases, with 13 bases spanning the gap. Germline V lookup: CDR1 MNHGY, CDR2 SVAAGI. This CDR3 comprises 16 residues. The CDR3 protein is CASSYRWTAYNSPLHF. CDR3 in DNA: TGTGCCAGCAGTTACCGGTGGACGGCTTATAATTCACCCCTCCACTTT.

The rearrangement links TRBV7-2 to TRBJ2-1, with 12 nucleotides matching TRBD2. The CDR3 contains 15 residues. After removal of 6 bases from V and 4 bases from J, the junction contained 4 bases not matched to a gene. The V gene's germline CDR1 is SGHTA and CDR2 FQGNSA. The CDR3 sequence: CASRPLAGGYNEQFF. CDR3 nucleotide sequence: TGTGCCAGCAGACCACTAGCGGGAGGTTACAATGAGCAGTTCTTC.

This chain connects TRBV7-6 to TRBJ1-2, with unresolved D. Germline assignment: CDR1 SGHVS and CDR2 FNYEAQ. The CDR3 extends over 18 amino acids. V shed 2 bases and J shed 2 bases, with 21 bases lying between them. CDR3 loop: CASSLFPDGGEGNYGYTF. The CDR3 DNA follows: TGTGCCAGCAGCTTATTTCCGGACGGTGGGGAAGGAAACTATGGCTACACCTTC.

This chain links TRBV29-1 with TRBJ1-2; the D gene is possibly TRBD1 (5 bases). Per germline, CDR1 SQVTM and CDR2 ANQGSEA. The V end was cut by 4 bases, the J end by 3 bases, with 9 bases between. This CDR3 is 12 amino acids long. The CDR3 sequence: CSVVLGDYGYTF. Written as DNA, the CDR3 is TGCAGCGTTGTCCTAGGGGACTATGGCTACACCTTC.

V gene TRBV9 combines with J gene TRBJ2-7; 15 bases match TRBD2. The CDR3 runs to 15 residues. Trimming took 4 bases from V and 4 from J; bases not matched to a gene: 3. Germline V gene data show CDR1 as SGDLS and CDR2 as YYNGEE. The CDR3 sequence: CASSSGTSGRYEQYF. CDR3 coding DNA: TGTGCCAGCAGCTCAGGGACTAGCGGGAGGTACGAGCAGTACTTC.

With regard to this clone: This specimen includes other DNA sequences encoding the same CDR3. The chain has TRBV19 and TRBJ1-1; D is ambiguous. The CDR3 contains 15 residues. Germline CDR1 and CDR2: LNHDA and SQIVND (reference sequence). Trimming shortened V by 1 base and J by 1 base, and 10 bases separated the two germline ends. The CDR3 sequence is CASSIVGSGNTEAFF. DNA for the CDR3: TGTGCCAGTAGTATAGTTGGTTCCGGGAACACTGAAGCTTTCTTT.

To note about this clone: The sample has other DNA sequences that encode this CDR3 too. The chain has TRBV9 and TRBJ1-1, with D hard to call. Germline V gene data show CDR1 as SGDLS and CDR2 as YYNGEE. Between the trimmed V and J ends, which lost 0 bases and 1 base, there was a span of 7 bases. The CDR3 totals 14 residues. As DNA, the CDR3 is TGTGCCAGCAGCGTAGGCCCGCCGAACACTGAAGCTTTCTTT. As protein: CASSVGPPNTEAFF.

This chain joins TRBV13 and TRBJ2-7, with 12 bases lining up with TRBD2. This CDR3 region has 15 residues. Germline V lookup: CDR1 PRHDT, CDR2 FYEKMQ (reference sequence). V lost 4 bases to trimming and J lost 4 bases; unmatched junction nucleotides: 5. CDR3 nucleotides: TGTGCCAGCAGCTCGTGGACTAGCGGGACTTACGAGCAGTACTTC. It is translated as CASSSWTSGTYEQYF.

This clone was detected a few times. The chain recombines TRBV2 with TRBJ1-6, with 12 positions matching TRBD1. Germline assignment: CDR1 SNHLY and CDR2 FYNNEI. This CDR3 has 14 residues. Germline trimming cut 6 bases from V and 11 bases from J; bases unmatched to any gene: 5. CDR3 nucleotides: TGTGCCAGCAGCCAGGGACAGGGGGCAACACCCCTCCACTTT. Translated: CASSQGQGATPLHF. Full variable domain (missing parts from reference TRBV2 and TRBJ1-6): EPEVTQTPSHQVTQMGQEVILRCVPISNHLYFYWYRQILGQKVEFLVSFYNNEISEKSEIFDDQFSVERPDGSNFTLKIRSTKLEDSAMYFCASSQGQGATPLHFGNGTRLTVT.

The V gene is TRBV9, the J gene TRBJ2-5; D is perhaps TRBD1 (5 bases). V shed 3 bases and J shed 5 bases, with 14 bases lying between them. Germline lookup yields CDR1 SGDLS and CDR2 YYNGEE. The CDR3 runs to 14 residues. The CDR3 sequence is CASSETARPETQYF. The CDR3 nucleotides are TGTGCCAGCAGCGAGACAGCGCGCCCCGAGACCCAGTACTTC. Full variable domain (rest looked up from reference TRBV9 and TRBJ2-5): DSGVTQTPKHLITATGQRVTLRCSPRSGDLSVYWYQQSLDQGLQFLIQYYNGEERAKGNILERFSAQQFPDLHSELNLSSLELGDSALYFCASSETARPETQYFGPGTRLLVL.

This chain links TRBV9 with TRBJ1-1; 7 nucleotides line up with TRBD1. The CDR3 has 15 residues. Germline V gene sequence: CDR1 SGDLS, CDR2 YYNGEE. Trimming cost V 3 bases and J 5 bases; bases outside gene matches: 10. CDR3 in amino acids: CASSAQGGARTEAFF. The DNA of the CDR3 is TGTGCCAGCAGCGCCCAAGGGGGCGCAAGAACTGAAGCTTTCTTT.

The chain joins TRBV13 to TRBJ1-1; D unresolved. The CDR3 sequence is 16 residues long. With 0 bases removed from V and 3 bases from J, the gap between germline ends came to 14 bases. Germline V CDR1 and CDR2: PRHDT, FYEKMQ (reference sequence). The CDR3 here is CASSLGVQAEDTEAFF. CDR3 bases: TGTGCCAGCAGCTTAGGGGTTCAGGCTGAGGACACTGAAGCTTTCTTT.

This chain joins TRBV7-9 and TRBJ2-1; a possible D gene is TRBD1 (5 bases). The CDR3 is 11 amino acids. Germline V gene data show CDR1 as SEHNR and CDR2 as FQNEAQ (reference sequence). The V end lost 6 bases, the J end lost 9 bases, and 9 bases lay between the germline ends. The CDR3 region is CASSRGSEQFF. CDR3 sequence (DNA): TGTGCCAGCAGTAGGGGTTCTGAGCAGTTCTTC.

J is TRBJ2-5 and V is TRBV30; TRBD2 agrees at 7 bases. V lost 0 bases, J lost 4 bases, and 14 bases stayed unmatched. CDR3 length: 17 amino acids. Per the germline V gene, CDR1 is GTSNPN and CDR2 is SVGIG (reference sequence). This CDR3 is CAWSVSASGFGGETQYF. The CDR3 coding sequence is TGTGCCTGGAGTGTATCGGCTAGCGGCTTTGGGGGAGAGACCCAGTACTTC. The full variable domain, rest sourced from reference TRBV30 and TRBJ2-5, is SQTIHQWPATLVQPVGSPLSLECTVEGTSNPNLYWYRQAAGRGLQLLFYSVGIGQISSEVPQNLSASRPQDRQFILSSKKLLLSDSGFYLCAWSVSASGFGGETQYFGPGTRLLVL.

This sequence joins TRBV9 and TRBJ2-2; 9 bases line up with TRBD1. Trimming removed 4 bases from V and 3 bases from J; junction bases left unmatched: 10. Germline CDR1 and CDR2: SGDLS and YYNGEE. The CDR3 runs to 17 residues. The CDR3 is CASSLSSGQGHTGELFF. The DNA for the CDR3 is TGTGCCAGCAGCCTTTCCTCGGGACAGGGTCACACCGGGGAGCTGTTTTTT.

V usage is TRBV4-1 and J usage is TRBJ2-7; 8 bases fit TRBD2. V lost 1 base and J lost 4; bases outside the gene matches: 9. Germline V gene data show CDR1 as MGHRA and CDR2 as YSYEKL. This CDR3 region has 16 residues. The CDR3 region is CASSQVPAGVDYEQYF. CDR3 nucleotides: TGCGCCAGCAGCCAAGTCCCAGCGGGAGTCGATTACGAGCAGTACTTC.

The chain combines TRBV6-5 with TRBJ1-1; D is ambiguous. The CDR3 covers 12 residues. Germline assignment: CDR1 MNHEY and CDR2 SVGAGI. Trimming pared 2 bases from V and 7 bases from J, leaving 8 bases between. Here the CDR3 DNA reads TGTGCCAGCAGTTACAGGGCGGGTGAAGCTTTCTTT. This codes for CASSYRAGEAFF.

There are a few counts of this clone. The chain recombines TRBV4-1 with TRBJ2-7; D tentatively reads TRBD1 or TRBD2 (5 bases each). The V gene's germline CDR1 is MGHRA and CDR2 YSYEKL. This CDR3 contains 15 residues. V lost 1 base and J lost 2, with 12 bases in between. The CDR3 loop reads CASSQAIQGAYEQYF. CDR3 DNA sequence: TGCGCCAGCAGCCAAGCTATCCAGGGAGCCTACGAGCAGTACTTC.

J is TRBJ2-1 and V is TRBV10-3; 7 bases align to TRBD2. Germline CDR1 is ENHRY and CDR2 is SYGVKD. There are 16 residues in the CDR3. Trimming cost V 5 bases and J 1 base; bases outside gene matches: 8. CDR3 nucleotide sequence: TGTGCCATCAGTTCGGCCGGGGGGATATCCTACAATGAGCAGTTCTTC. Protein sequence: CAISSAGGISYNEQFF.

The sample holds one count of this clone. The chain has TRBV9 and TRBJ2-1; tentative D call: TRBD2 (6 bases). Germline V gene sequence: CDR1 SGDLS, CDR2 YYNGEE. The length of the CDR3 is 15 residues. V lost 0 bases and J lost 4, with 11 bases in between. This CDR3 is CASSVGLGEYNEQFF. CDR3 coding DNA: TGTGCCAGCAGCGTAGGACTAGGAGAGTACAATGAGCAGTTCTTC.

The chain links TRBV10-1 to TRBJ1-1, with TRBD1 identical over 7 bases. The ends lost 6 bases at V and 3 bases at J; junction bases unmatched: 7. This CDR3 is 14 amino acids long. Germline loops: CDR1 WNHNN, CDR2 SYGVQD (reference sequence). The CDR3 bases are TGCGCCAGCAGGAGGGGGCGAGAGGACACTGAAGCTTTCTTT. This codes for CASRRGREDTEAFF.

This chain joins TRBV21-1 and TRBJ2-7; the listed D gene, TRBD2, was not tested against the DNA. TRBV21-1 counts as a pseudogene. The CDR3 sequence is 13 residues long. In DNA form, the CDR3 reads TGTGCCAGCCACCACGATAGGACTTACGAGCAGTACTTC. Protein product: CASHHDRTYEQYF.

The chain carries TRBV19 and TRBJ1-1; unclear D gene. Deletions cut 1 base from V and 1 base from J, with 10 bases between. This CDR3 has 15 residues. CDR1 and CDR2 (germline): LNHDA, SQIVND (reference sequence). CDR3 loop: CASSIAGFENTEAFF. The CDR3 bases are TGTGCCAGTAGTATAGCGGGGTTCGAGAACACTGAAGCTTTCTTT. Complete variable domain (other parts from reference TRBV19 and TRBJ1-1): DGGITQSPKYLFRKEGQNVTLSCEQNLNHDAMYWYRQDPGQGLRLIYYSQIVNDFQKGDIAEGYSVSREKKESFPLTVTSAQKNPTAFYLCASSIAGFENTEAFFGQGTRLTVV.

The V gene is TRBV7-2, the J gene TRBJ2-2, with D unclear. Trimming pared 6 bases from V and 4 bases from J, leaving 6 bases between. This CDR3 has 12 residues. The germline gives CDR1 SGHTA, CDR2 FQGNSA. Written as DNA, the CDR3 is TGTGCCAGCAGATTGCCCACCGGGGAGCTGTTTTTT. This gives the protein CASRLPTGELFF.

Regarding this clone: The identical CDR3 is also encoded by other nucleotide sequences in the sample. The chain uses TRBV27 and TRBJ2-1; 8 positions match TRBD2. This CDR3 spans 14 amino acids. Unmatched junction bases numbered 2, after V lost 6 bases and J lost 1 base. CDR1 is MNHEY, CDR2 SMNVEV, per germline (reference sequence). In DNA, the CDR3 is TGTGCCAGCAGCTCGGGAGGGTCCTACAATGAGCAGTTCTTC. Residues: CASSSGGSYNEQFF.